These 26 T cell receptor beta chains were all obtained from the same sample, sequenced in a study of T cell responses to AZD1222 COVID-19 vaccine. The assay was immunoSEQ multiplex PCR, and TCRdb's table has in-frame clones only and misses some. Of about 160,000 clones listed, roughly 90% are singletons. The starting material was peripheral blood, obtained 28 days after the second AZD1222 dose. Every receptor here comes from an adult who received the AZD1222 COVID-19 vaccine.

This chain uses TRBV10-3 with TRBJ1-1, with D possibly being TRBD1 (6 bases). The CDR3 loop spans 17 amino acids. The V gene lost 3 bases and the J gene lost 4 bases, with 21 bases spanning the gap. Germline lookup yields CDR1 ENHRY and CDR2 SYGVKD. CDR3 DNA sequence: TGTGCCATCAGTGACCAATCAGGGCAGGGGTGGGTCACTGAAGCTTTCTTT. This sequence encodes CAISDQSGQGWVTEAFF.

The chain joins TRBV2 to TRBJ2-7; D ambiguous. The germline CDR1 and CDR2 sequences are SNHLY and FYNNEI. Trimming shortened V by 4 bases and J by 3 bases, and 10 bases separated the two germline ends. The CDR3 is 13 amino acids. The CDR3 spells CASSALDGYEQYF. The CDR3 DNA is TGTGCCAGCAGTGCACTGGACGGCTACGAGCAGTACTTC.

The gene calls are TRBV11-2 and TRBJ1-5; no clear D gene. This CDR3 has 13 residues. Looked up from germline, CDR1 is SGHAT and CDR2 is FQNNGV. V was pared by 0 bases and J by 7 bases, with 7 bases between. As DNA, the CDR3 is TGTGCCAGCAGCTTAGAGGTGACGCAGCCCCAGCATTTT. This sequence encodes CASSLEVTQPQHF.

This clone appeared once. V usage is TRBV4-1 and J usage is TRBJ2-1, with D hard to call. Trimming stripped 1 base from V and 3 bases from J, with 10 bases between. This CDR3 comprises 15 residues. Germline CDR1 and CDR2: MGHRA and YSYEKL. CDR3 in amino acids: CASSQGLSGYNEQFF. The CDR3 nucleotides are TGCGCCAGCAGCCAAGGACTTTCCGGCTACAATGAGCAGTTCTTC.

The chain employs TRBV5-1 and TRBJ1-1; D gene ambiguous. Trimming shortened V by 4 bases and J by 4 bases, and 14 bases separated the two germline ends. This CDR3 spans 14 amino acids. CDR1 is SGHRS, CDR2 YFSETQ, per germline. CDR3 nucleotides: TGCGCCAGCAGCCTTTACGACGAGGGCACTGAAGCTTTCTTT. It yields the protein CASSLYDEGTEAFF.

The V call is TRBV11-2, the J call TRBJ1-2; no reliable D call. Per germline, CDR1 SGHAT and CDR2 FQNNGV. V dropped 1 base and J dropped 1 base, with 7 bases sitting between them. The CDR3 runs 14 residues. CDR3 sequence (DNA): TGTGCCAGCAGCTTAGTCAGGCTTAACTATGGCTACACCTTC. It encodes CASSLVRLNYGYTF. Together with reference TRBV11-2 and TRBJ1-2, the CDR3 gives the full variable domain: EAGVAQSPRYKIIEKRQSVAFWCNPISGHATLYWYQQILGQGPKLLIQFQNNGVVDDSQLPKDRFSAERLKGVDSTLKIQPAKLEDSAVYLCASSLVRLNYGYTFGSGTRLTVV.

V gene TRBV19 combines with J gene TRBJ2-7; the match to TRBD1 covers 7 bases. Germline V CDR1 and CDR2: LNHDA, SQIVND (reference sequence). CDR3 length: 13 residues. With 4 bases clipped from V and 0 bases from J, the junction kept 0 bases outside the gene matches. CDR3 protein: CASSRDSSYEQYF. The CDR3 region has the DNA TGTGCCAGTAGTAGGGACAGCTCCTACGAGCAGTACTTC.

The chain recombines TRBV29-1 with TRBJ2-7; maybe TRBD1 (5 bases). CDR1 SQVTM and CDR2 ANQGSEA come from the germline V gene. The V end was cut by 4 bases, the J end by 6 bases, with 16 bases between. This CDR3 is built from 13 residues. The CDR3 here is CSVAGFGIVEQYF. The CDR3, as DNA: TGCAGCGTTGCAGGGTTTGGGATAGTCGAGCAGTACTTC.

The chain recombines TRBV29-1 with TRBJ1-2; unclear D gene. The germline V gene encodes CDR1 SQVTM and CDR2 ANQGSEA. Trimming stripped 3 bases from V and 2 bases from J, with 16 bases between. CDR3 length: 15 amino acids. CDR3 in amino acids: CSVDAAAASNYGYTF. The CDR3 nucleotides are TGCAGCGTTGATGCCGCGGCAGCCTCCAACTATGGCTACACCTTC.

The chain's CDR3 is CASSQITGVPGELFF. The CDR3 DNA is TGTGCCAGCAGCCAAATAACAGGCGTCCCCGGGGAGCTGTTTTTT. V is TRBV3-1 (or the pseudogene TRBV3-2) and J is TRBJ2-2, with D possibly being TRBD1 (5 bases). The CDR3 sequence is 15 residues long. The germline gives CDR1 LGHDT, CDR2 YNNKEL (reference sequence). The V end lost 2 bases, the J end lost 6 bases, and 13 bases lay between the germline ends.

This clone has only a few counts. V usage is TRBV6-1 and J usage is TRBJ1-6; D is ambiguous. The V end was cut by 2 bases, the J end by 11 bases, with 10 bases between. The CDR3 has 13 residues. CDR1 is MNHNS and CDR2 is SASEGT in the germline V gene. The CDR3 is CASSELREAPLHF. The CDR3 bases are TGTGCCAGCAGTGAACTTCGGGAGGCACCCCTCCACTTT.

The CDR3 DNA follows: TGTGCCAGCAGCTTGACAGGAGCAACTAATGAAAAACTGTTTTTT. It specifies CASSLTGATNEKLFF. The chain uses TRBV7-9 and TRBJ1-4; possible D gene TRBD1, 6 bases. The CDR3 sequence is 15 residues long. From germline, CDR1 is SEHNR and CDR2 FQNEAQ (reference sequence). V lost 3 bases and J 0 bases, leaving 8 bases between the germline ends.

This clone was picked up one time. The V gene is TRBV28, the J gene TRBJ1-2; D is possibly TRBD1 (5 bases). V dropped 6 bases and J dropped 2 bases, with 16 bases sitting between them. This CDR3 comprises 15 residues. Per the germline V gene, CDR1 is MDHEN and CDR2 is SYDVKM. CDR3 bases: TGTGCCAGCAGCCTCCTTCAGGGTTTGAACTATGGCTACACCTTC. It specifies CASSLLQGLNYGYTF.

This clone was seen a handful of times. The rearrangement joins TRBV7-8 to TRBJ2-1; D gene uncertain. The CDR3 spans 13 residues. Germline values: CDR1 SGHVS, CDR2 FQNEAQ. V gave up 5 bases and J gave up 0 bases, with 5 bases separating them. The DNA for the CDR3 is TGTGCCAGCAGCCTCGACTCCTACAATGAGCAGTTCTTC. Its translation is CASSLDSYNEQFF.

This sequence joins TRBV30 and TRBJ2-7, with unresolved D. CDR3 length equals 11 residues. The V end lost 0 bases, the J end lost 3 bases, and 3 bases lay between the germline ends. The germline CDR1 and CDR2 sequences are GTSNPN and SVGIG (reference sequence). DNA of the CDR3: TGTGCCTGGAGTGTAAACTACGAGCAGTACTTC. Protein sequence: CAWSVNYEQYF.

The chain recombines TRBV5-1 with TRBJ2-1, with TRBD1 matching over 8 bases. The CDR3 is made up of 11 amino acids. Germline V gene lookup returns CDR1 SGHRS and CDR2 YFSETQ. V was clipped by 7 bases and J by 16 bases; unmatched bases: 10. DNA for the CDR3: TGCGCCAGCGGTTTCTTGGACAGGGTATTCTTC. This codes for CASGFLDRVFF.

V gene TRBV4-3 combines with J gene TRBJ2-1; 8 bases map to TRBD2. Per the germline V gene, CDR1 is LGHNA and CDR2 is YSLEER. The CDR3 has 18 amino acids. Trimming at V came to 0 bases and at J to 0 bases, leaving 7 bases not matched to a gene. As DNA, the CDR3 is TGCGCCAGCAGCCAAGATGTCCTAGCGGGTCCCTCCTACAATGAGCAGTTCTTC. This translates into CASSQDVLAGPSYNEQFF.

A few counts support this clone. The V call is TRBV12-5, the J call TRBJ2-1, with D hard to call. With 7 bases removed from V and 7 bases from J, the gap between germline ends came to 20 bases. Looked up from germline, CDR1 is LGHNT and CDR2 is FRNRAP. CDR3 length: 15 amino acids. CDR3 DNA: TGTGCTAGTGCCAACCAGAAAGGACGGTGGAATGAGCAGTTCTTC. Translating it yields CASANQKGRWNEQFF. Using reference TRBV12-5 and TRBJ2-1 for the parts outside the CDR3, the full variable domain is DARVTQTPRHKVTEMGQEVTMRCQPILGHNTVFWYRQTMMQGLELLAYFRNRAPLDDSGMPKDRFSAEMPDATLATLKIQPSEPRDSAVYFCASANQKGRWNEQFFGPGTRLTVL.

The J gene is TRBJ2-1, the V gene TRBV2; D is perhaps TRBD1 (5 bases). The V gene lost 4 bases and the J gene lost 7 bases, with 14 bases spanning the gap. Germline V lookup: CDR1 SNHLY, CDR2 FYNNEI. The CDR3 consists of 14 residues. The CDR3: CASSVLKGWNEQFF. The CDR3 DNA is TGTGCCAGCAGTGTTTTAAAGGGGTGGAATGAGCAGTTCTTC.

V usage is TRBV27 and J usage is TRBJ2-3; no reliable D call. With 5 bases removed from V and 5 bases from J, the gap between germline ends came to 11 bases. The germline gives CDR1 MNHEY, CDR2 SMNVEV (reference sequence). The CDR3 is 13 amino acids. For the CDR3, the DNA is TGTGCCAGCAGTCCCCCAGCAGGAGATACGCAGTATTTT. Translation gives CASSPPAGDTQYF.

The rearrangement joins TRBV29-1 to TRBJ2-7; 9 nucleotides agree with TRBD1. Germline V gene lookup returns CDR1 SQVTM and CDR2 ANQGSEA. With 0 bases clipped from V and 3 bases from J, the junction kept 9 bases outside the gene matches. The CDR3 has 16 residues. CDR3 in amino acids: CSVEDRRQGVGYEQYF. In DNA form, the CDR3 reads TGCAGCGTTGAAGACCGGAGACAGGGGGTGGGCTACGAGCAGTACTTC.

This sequence joins TRBV30 and TRBJ1-4; D unresolved. The V and J ends lost 6 bases and 3 bases respectively, with 14 bases between them. CDR3 length: 14 amino acids. CDR1 and CDR2 from the germline V gene are GTSNPN and SVGIG (reference sequence). CDR3 sequence reads: CACAAGSSNEKLFF. The CDR3, as DNA: TGTGCCTGCGCTGCCGGGTCTTCTAATGAAAAACTGTTTTTT.

V usage is TRBV30 and J usage is TRBJ1-1, with D perhaps matching TRBD1 (5 bases). Trimming left V 0 bases short and J 7 bases short, with 12 bases between. The germline CDR1 and CDR2 sequences are GTSNPN and SVGIG (reference sequence). The CDR3 sequence is 13 residues long. CDR3 residues: CAWSVRGAGEAFF. The DNA for the CDR3 is TGTGCCTGGAGTGTACGAGGGGCCGGTGAAGCTTTCTTT. Together with reference TRBV30 and TRBJ1-1, the CDR3 gives the full variable domain: SQTIHQWPATLVQPVGSPLSLECTVEGTSNPNLYWYRQAAGRGLQLLFYSVGIGQISSEVPQNLSASRPQDRQFILSSKKLLLSDSGFYLCAWSVRGAGEAFFGQGTRLTVV.

The chain joins TRBV30 to TRBJ2-3, with 8 positions matching TRBD2. Germline lookup yields CDR1 GTSNPN and CDR2 SVGIG (reference sequence). With 0 bases clipped from V and 0 bases from J, the junction kept 2 bases outside the gene matches. The CDR3 consists of 15 residues. The CDR3 sequence: CAWSVLAVSTDTQYF. In DNA form, the CDR3 reads TGTGCCTGGAGTGTACTAGCGGTTAGCACAGATACGCAGTATTTT. Together with reference TRBV30 and TRBJ2-3, the CDR3 gives the full variable domain: SQTIHQWPATLVQPVGSPLSLECTVEGTSNPNLYWYRQAAGRGLQLLFYSVGIGQISSEVPQNLSASRPQDRQFILSSKKLLLSDSGFYLCAWSVLAVSTDTQYFGPGTRLTVL.

This sequence joins TRBV30 and TRBJ2-3; possibly TRBD2 for D (6 bases). This CDR3 contains 15 residues. The germline V gene encodes CDR1 GTSNPN and CDR2 SVGIG (reference sequence). Trimming stripped 1 base from V and 5 bases from J, with 16 bases between. CDR3 loop: CAWSAIGGRQDTQYF. The CDR3 DNA reads TGTGCCTGGAGTGCCATTGGGGGGAGGCAAGATACGCAGTATTTT.

V usage is TRBV6-2 or TRBV6-3 and J usage is TRBJ1-2; D uncertain. The CDR3 contains 14 residues. Germline V gives CDR1 MNHEY, CDR2 SVGEGT. V was pared by 6 bases and J by 2 bases, with 13 bases between. CDR3: CASSFLQENYGYTF. Written as DNA, the CDR3 is TGTGCCAGCAGCTTCCTCCAAGAGAACTATGGCTACACCTTC.